The 18 T cell receptor beta chains presented below share a single source sample, sequenced in a study of blood T cell repertoires in COVID-19. Clones were read by immunoSEQ multiplex PCR, and TCRdb kept only the in-frame ones, dropping some. This repertoire shows around 260,000 clones, roughly nine tenths found once; its top ten account for roughly 9.8%. The sample was peripheral blood. These receptors all come from a man aged 35-49 years who had recovered from COVID-19.

The chain couples TRBV6-5 to TRBJ1-1; possible D gene TRBD1, 6 bases. CDR1 MNHEY and CDR2 SVGAGI come from the germline V gene. V was trimmed by 6 bases and J by 3 bases, leaving 17 bases between them. CDR3 size: 15 residues. The chain's CDR3 is CASSIVPGGHTEAFF. The CDR3 DNA follows: TGTGCCAGCAGCATTGTGCCGGGGGGGCACACTGAAGCTTTCTTT.

CDR3 in amino acids: CASSEGGSLVYGYTF. DNA for the CDR3: TGTGCCAGCAGCGAAGGGGGTTCATTAGTCTATGGCTACACCTTC. The J gene is TRBJ1-2, the V gene TRBV9, with D tentatively TRBD1 (6 bases). The V end lost 3 bases, the J end lost 4 bases, and 16 bases lay between the germline ends. The CDR3 is 15 residues long. CDR1 is SGDLS and CDR2 is YYNGEE in the germline V gene.

V gene TRBV25-1 combines with J gene TRBJ2-2, with 8 bases aligning to TRBD2. The CDR3 extends over 14 amino acids. CDR1 MGHDK and CDR2 SYGVNS come from the germline V gene. V lost 4 bases, J lost 4 bases, and 2 bases stayed unmatched. For the CDR3, the DNA is TGTGCCAGCAGTGTCCTAGCGGGCACCGGGGAGCTGTTTTTT. Translated, it gives CASSVLAGTGELFF.

The V and J genes are TRBV6-6 and TRBJ1-5; D is ambiguous. This CDR3 spans 13 amino acids. V lost 6 bases and J 4 bases, leaving 10 bases between the germline ends. Per the germline V gene, CDR1 is MNHNY and CDR2 is SVGAGI (reference sequence). The CDR3 protein is CASSQSWNQPQHF. CDR3 nucleotide sequence: TGTGCCAGCAGCCAGTCCTGGAATCAGCCCCAGCATTTT.

The chain combines TRBV25-1 with TRBJ2-2; 10 bases map to TRBD1. Germline V lookup: CDR1 MGHDK, CDR2 SYGVNS. The CDR3 is 16 residues long. Trimming took 4 bases from V and 4 from J; bases not matched to a gene: 6. The CDR3: CASSALGTGVTGELFF. The CDR3 DNA sequence: TGTGCCAGCAGTGCCTTGGGGACAGGGGTCACCGGGGAGCTGTTTTTT.

This rearrangement joins TRBV6-5 to TRBJ2-3; 7 bases fit TRBD2. Germline lookup yields CDR1 MNHEY and CDR2 SVGAGI. J lost 3 bases, V lost 7 bases, and 7 bases had no gene match. This CDR3 has 14 residues. CDR3 coding DNA: TGTGCCAGCACGGGGGGTAAGCGAACAGATACGCAGTATTTT. Protein sequence: CASTGGKRTDTQYF.

The J gene is TRBJ2-2, the V gene TRBV5-5, with 10 bases that match TRBD1. Germline lookup yields CDR1 SGHKS and CDR2 YYEKEE (reference sequence). This CDR3 spans 17 amino acids. V gave up 3 bases and J gave up 8 bases; unmatched junction bases: 13. CDR3 bases: TGTGCCAGCAGCTGGATTTTCCGGGACAGGGGTTCGGGGGAGCTGTTTTTT. It codes for CASSWIFRDRGSGELFF.

The chain combines TRBV5-1 with TRBJ2-7, with 11 bases that match TRBD1. CDR3 size: 14 residues. Looked up from germline, CDR1 is SGHRS and CDR2 is YFSETQ. The J segment lost 5 bases and the V segment lost 4 bases, leaving 5 bases of the junction unmatched. In DNA form, the CDR3 reads TGCGCCAGCAGCCGCCCGGGACAGGGGGACGAGCAGTACTTC. As protein: CASSRPGQGDEQYF. Filled out from reference TRBV5-1 and TRBJ2-7, the complete variable domain reads KAGVTQTPRYLIKTRGQQVTLSCSPISGHRSVSWYQQTPGQGLQFLFEYFSETQRNKGNFPGRFSGRQFSNSRSEMNVSTLELGDSALYLCASSRPGQGDEQYFGPGTRLTVT.

The chain links TRBV11-3 to TRBJ1-1; D is possibly TRBD1 (5 bases). The CDR3 covers 14 residues. Trimming cost V 5 bases and J 4 bases, with 14 bases left between them. The germline V gene encodes CDR1 SGHNT and CDR2 YENEEA. The CDR3 bases are TGTGCCAGCAGCCCTGGACGGGGGAGCACTGAAGCTTTCTTT. Protein: CASSPGRGSTEAFF.

This clone was observed a single time. The J gene is TRBJ1-1, the V gene TRBV19; 7 nucleotides agree with TRBD1. CDR3 length equals 14 residues. Germline CDR1 reads LNHDA; CDR2 reads SQIVND (reference sequence). With 8 bases clipped from V and 1 base from J, the junction kept 7 bases outside the gene matches. This CDR3 reads CASRQGEANTEAFF. The CDR3 coding sequence is TGTGCCAGTCGACAGGGAGAAGCGAACACTGAAGCTTTCTTT.

This clone was counted only a few times. The chain joins TRBV6-6 to TRBJ1-1; 8 positions agree with TRBD1. This CDR3 contains 16 residues. V was clipped by 5 bases and J by 5 bases; unmatched bases: 13. CDR1 is MNHNY and CDR2 is SVGAGI in the germline V gene (reference sequence). CDR3 DNA: TGTGCCAGCAGTACAGGACAGGGAAGGGGAGGAACTGAAGCTTTCTTT. Translating it yields CASSTGQGRGGTEAFF.

This sequence joins TRBV12-3 or TRBV12-4 and TRBJ2-2, with D unresolved. Trimming stripped 7 bases from V and 4 bases from J, with 4 bases between. The CDR3 sequence is 11 residues long. The CDR3 DNA sequence: TGTGCCAGCACCCTCACCGGGGAGCTGTTTTTT. Translated, it gives CASTLTGELFF.

This chain links TRBV5-1 with TRBJ2-3, with 7 nucleotides matching TRBD2. V shed 3 bases and J 5 bases; nucleotides not matched to a gene: 9. The CDR3 contains 15 residues. Germline loops: CDR1 SGHRS, CDR2 YFSETQ. The CDR3 loop is CASSSHVGGLDTQYF. DNA of the CDR3: TGCGCCAGCAGCTCCCATGTCGGGGGGTTAGATACGCAGTATTTT.

The V call is TRBV14, the J call TRBJ1-2; tentative D call: TRBD1 (5 bases). Trimming pared 0 bases from V and 9 bases from J, leaving 20 bases between. Germline assignment: CDR1 SGHDN and CDR2 FVKESK. The CDR3 extends over 16 amino acids. The CDR3 DNA reads TGTGCCAGCAGCCAAGAACCGCGGGGGGGACTATTGAGCTACACCTTC. The encoded protein is CASSQEPRGGLLSYTF.

The chain couples TRBV5-5 to TRBJ2-3; D not certain. CDR3 length equals 14 residues. V was cut by 0 bases and J by 0 bases, with 5 bases left in between. Germline V CDR1 and CDR2: SGHKS, YYEKEE (reference sequence). CDR3 sequence (DNA): TGTGCCAGCAGCTTGGTCGGTAGCACAGATACGCAGTATTTT. Protein product: CASSLVGSTDTQYF.

The chain combines TRBV9 with TRBJ2-1; a possible D gene is TRBD1 (6 bases). Trimming shortened V by 3 bases and J by 5 bases, and 24 bases separated the two germline ends. In germline, CDR1 is SGDLS, CDR2 YYNGEE. This CDR3 is built from 18 residues. CDR3 coding DNA: TGTGCCAGCAGCGCGACTGGCCAGGGGCCCACCGGCCACAATGAGCAGTTCTTC. It translates to CASSATGQGPTGHNEQFF. Full variable domain (outside the CDR3, taken from reference TRBV9 and TRBJ2-1): DSGVTQTPKHLITATGQRVTLRCSPRSGDLSVYWYQQSLDQGLQFLIQYYNGEERAKGNILERFSAQQFPDLHSELNLSSLELGDSALYFCASSATGQGPTGHNEQFFGPGTRLTVL.

V and J are TRBV4-1 and TRBJ2-1; TRBD2 agrees at 9 bases. This CDR3 region has 15 residues. Germline V gene data show CDR1 as MGHRA and CDR2 as YSYEKL. The J segment lost 0 bases and the V segment lost 4 bases, leaving 1 base of the junction unmatched. The CDR3 protein is CASSPTSGSYNEQFF. CDR3 DNA: TGCGCCAGCAGCCCGACTAGCGGCTCCTACAATGAGCAGTTCTTC.

The chain employs TRBV5-4 and TRBJ2-1; 14 bases match TRBD2. The V gene end was trimmed by 4 bases and the J gene end by 8 bases; junction bases not matched to a gene: 8. CDR3 length equals 16 residues. Germline V gene sequence: CDR1 SGHNT, CDR2 YYREEE (reference sequence). The CDR3 DNA follows: TGTGCCAGCAGCATCAGACTAGCGGGAGGGCCCGATGAGCAGTTCTTC. Amino acids: CASSIRLAGGPDEQFF.